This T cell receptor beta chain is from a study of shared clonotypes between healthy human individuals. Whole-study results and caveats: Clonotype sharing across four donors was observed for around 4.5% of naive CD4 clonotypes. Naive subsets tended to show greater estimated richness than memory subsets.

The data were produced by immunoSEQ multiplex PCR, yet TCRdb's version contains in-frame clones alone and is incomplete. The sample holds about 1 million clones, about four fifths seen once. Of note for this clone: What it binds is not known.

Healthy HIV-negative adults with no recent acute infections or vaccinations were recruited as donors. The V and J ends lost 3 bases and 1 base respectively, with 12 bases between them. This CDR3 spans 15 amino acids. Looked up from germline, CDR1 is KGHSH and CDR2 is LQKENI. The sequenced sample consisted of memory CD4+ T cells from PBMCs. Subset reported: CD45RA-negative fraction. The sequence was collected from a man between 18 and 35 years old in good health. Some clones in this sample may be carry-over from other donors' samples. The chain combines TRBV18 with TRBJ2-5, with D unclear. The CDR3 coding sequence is TGTGCCAGCTCACCCGGCTACATGGTCCAAGAGACCCAGTACTTC. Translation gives CASSPGYMVQETQYF.